These 24 T cell receptor beta chains were all obtained from the same sample, sequenced in a study of blood T cell repertoires in COVID-19 (TCRdb year 2020). The receptor library was made with the immunoSEQ multiplex PCR assay. TCRdb holds this immuneACCESS table with in-frame rearrangements only. Some clones are missing; in checked studies, unresolved V genes explain under half, and the rest has no known cause. The sample yields fewer than 350,000 clones; under 95% were counted once. The top ten constitute 2% to 2.5% of the sample. Sequenced sample: PBMCs or T cells enriched from blood (not recorded which). These receptors all come from a middle-aged woman with acute COVID-19.

V is TRBV30 and J is TRBJ2-1, with D perhaps TRBD1 (5 bases). The germline V gene has CDR1 GTSNPN and CDR2 SVGIG (reference sequence). The germline V and J ends were trimmed by 1 base and 11 bases, with 9 bases remaining between them. This CDR3 comprises 11 residues. CDR3 coding DNA: TGTGCCTGGAGTGACACAGGCCAGCAGTTCTTC. Amino acids: CAWSDTGQQFF.

V and J are TRBV7-7 and TRBJ2-7, with 11 nucleotides matching TRBD1. This CDR3 contains 16 residues. The J segment lost 3 bases and the V segment lost 4 bases, leaving 8 bases of the junction unmatched. Per germline, CDR1 SSHAT and CDR2 FNYEAQ (reference sequence). For the CDR3, the DNA is TGTGCCAGCAGCTATACCCGGGACAGGGGGTACTACGAGCAGTACTTC. Amino acid sequence: CASSYTRDRGYYEQYF.

The CDR3 loop is CASSPGGIQGYGYTF. The CDR3 DNA follows: TGTGCCAGCAGTCCAGGGGGAATCCAGGGATATGGCTACACCTTC. The J gene is TRBJ1-2, the V gene TRBV6-5, with 7 bases matching TRBD1. CDR1 and CDR2 (germline): MNHEY, SVGAGI. V shed 5 bases and J 5 bases; nucleotides not matched to a gene: 11. CDR3 length equals 15 residues.

This chain uses TRBV9 with TRBJ1-3; D not certain. This CDR3 is 16 amino acids long. The germline V gene has CDR1 SGDLS and CDR2 YYNGEE. V was cut by 0 bases and J by 0 bases, with 10 bases left in between. The CDR3 reads CASSVAERGSGNTIYF. The CDR3 bases are TGTGCCAGCAGCGTAGCGGAACGGGGCTCTGGAAACACCATATATTTT.

The chain uses TRBV28 and TRBJ1-4; 7 bases map to TRBD1. V was pared by 7 bases and J by 0 bases, with 5 bases of the junction left unmatched. Germline assignment: CDR1 MDHEN and CDR2 SYDVKM. CDR3 length: 15 amino acids. CDR3 protein: CASTPQGATNEKLFF. The CDR3 coding sequence is TGTGCCAGCACCCCCCAGGGGGCAACTAATGAAAAACTGTTTTTT.

The chain recombines TRBV7-9 with TRBJ2-2; tentatively, D is TRBD2 (6 bases). The CDR3 runs 12 residues. V dropped 10 bases and J dropped 5 bases, with 11 bases sitting between them. Germline V lookup: CDR1 SEHNR, CDR2 FQNEAQ (reference sequence). This chain's CDR3 is CATISGTGELFF. The CDR3 region has the DNA TGTGCCACCATTAGCGGAACCGGGGAGCTGTTTTTT.

The CDR3 here is CAWGGAKGSNQPQHF. The CDR3 DNA follows: TGTGCCTGGGGGGGGGCAAAGGGATCTAATCAGCCCCAGCATTTT. J is TRBJ1-5 and V is TRBV30; TRBD1 is a possible D gene (6 bases). V lost 5 bases to trimming and J lost 4 bases, with 18 bases between them. CDR3 length: 15 amino acids. CDR1 GTSNPN and CDR2 SVGIG come from the germline V gene (reference sequence). Full variable domain (remainder filled in from reference TRBV30 and TRBJ1-5): SQTIHQWPATLVQPVGSPLSLECTVEGTSNPNLYWYRQAAGRGLQLLFYSVGIGQISSEVPQNLSASRPQDRQFILSSKKLLLSDSGFYLCAWGGAKGSNQPQHFGDGTRLSIL.

The chain uses TRBV6-5 and TRBJ1-2; D is ambiguous. There are 14 residues in the CDR3. The V gene lost 0 bases and the J gene lost 8 bases, with 13 bases spanning the gap. Germline V CDR1 and CDR2: MNHEY, SVGAGI. CDR3 sequence: CASSYSGRGEGYTF. The CDR3 DNA reads as TGTGCCAGCAGTTACTCGGGTCGCGGCGAGGGCTACACCTTC.

The chain recombines TRBV7-8 with TRBJ1-2; unclear D gene. The CDR3 is made up of 15 amino acids. Germline loops: CDR1 SGHVS, CDR2 FQNEAQ. Deletions cut 1 base from V and 1 base from J, with 10 bases between. CDR3: CASSLGRGDNYGYTF. CDR3 DNA sequence: TGTGCCAGCAGCTTAGGTCGCGGGGATAACTATGGCTACACCTTC. Combining the CDR3 with reference TRBV7-8 and TRBJ1-2 gives the whole variable domain GAGVSQSPRYKVAKRGQDVALRCDPISGHVSLFWYQQALGQGPEFLTYFQNEAQLDKSGLPSDRFFAERPEGSVSTLKIQRTQQEDSAVYLCASSLGRGDNYGYTFGSGTRLTVV.

This clone has just a few counts. The chain joins TRBV2 to TRBJ2-1, with 8 bases that match TRBD2. The V gene end was trimmed by 8 bases and the J gene end by 4 bases; junction bases not matched to a gene: 7. Germline V gene data show CDR1 as SNHLY and CDR2 as FYNNEI. The CDR3 has 14 amino acids. The DNA for the CDR3 is TGTGCCAGCGGGGAACTAGCGGAATACAATGAGCAGTTCTTC. Translation: CASGELAEYNEQFF.

V and J are TRBV2 and TRBJ1-5, with TRBD1 matching over 7 bases. V was pared by 6 bases and J by 4 bases, with 3 bases of the junction left unmatched. The CDR3 covers 13 residues. The V gene's germline CDR1 is SNHLY and CDR2 FYNNEI. CDR3 nucleotides: TGTGCCAGCAGGACACAGGGGAATCAGCCCCAGCATTTT. It encodes CASRTQGNQPQHF.

The sample holds one count of this clone. The chain joins TRBV3-1 (or the pseudogene TRBV3-2) to TRBJ1-6; perhaps TRBD1 as D (5 bases). The germline V gene encodes CDR1 LGHDT and CDR2 YNNKEL (reference sequence). This CDR3 has 12 residues. V was shortened by 4 bases and J by 10 bases, with 8 bases between the two germline ends. The CDR3 loop reads CASSPGLSPLHF. The CDR3 nucleotides are TGTGCCAGCAGCCCAGGGTTGTCACCCCTCCACTTT.

The chain has TRBV3-1 (or the pseudogene TRBV3-2) and TRBJ2-7, with 10 bases that match TRBD2. V was pared by 9 bases and J by 3 bases, with 5 bases of the junction left unmatched. The CDR3 covers 13 residues. Germline assignment: CDR1 LGHDT and CDR2 YNNKEL (reference sequence). This chain's CDR3 is CASGTSEYYEQYF. The CDR3 DNA sequence: TGTGCCAGTGGGACTAGCGAGTACTACGAGCAGTACTTC.

This chain joins TRBV7-2 and TRBJ2-1; TRBD1 matches 12 bases. Trimming took 7 bases from V and 7 from J; bases not matched to a gene: 14. This CDR3 region has 17 residues. The V gene's germline CDR1 is SGHTA and CDR2 FQGNSA. For the CDR3, the DNA is TGTGCCAGCACCCTAGGGCCCCCGGGACAGGGGGCGAATGAGCAGTTCTTC. This translates into CASTLGPPGQGANEQFF.

J is TRBJ2-5 and V is TRBV27; the match to TRBD2 covers 8 bases. CDR1 is MNHEY and CDR2 is SMNVEV in the germline V gene (reference sequence). The CDR3 runs 16 residues. V shed 8 bases, J shed 0 bases, and the junction held 11 bases outside the gene matches. The CDR3 DNA sequence: TGTGCCAGCGGTCTAGCGGGCAAGGGGTACCAAGAGACCCAGTACTTC. Its protein is CASGLAGKGYQETQYF.

This chain uses TRBV28 with TRBJ1-5; D uncertain. Germline V gene data show CDR1 as MDHEN and CDR2 as SYDVKM. Trimming pared 2 bases from V and 3 bases from J, leaving 8 bases between. The CDR3 spans 14 residues. The CDR3 here is CASSLGPNNQPQHF. The CDR3 region has the DNA TGTGCCAGCAGTTTAGGGCCGAACAATCAGCCCCAGCATTTT.

This chain joins TRBV7-8 and TRBJ2-5, with TRBD2 matching 8 bases. CDR3 length equals 13 residues. The V gene end was trimmed by 5 bases and the J gene end by 4 bases; junction bases not matched to a gene: 3. Per the germline V gene, CDR1 is SGHVS and CDR2 is FQNEAQ. CDR3 DNA sequence: TGTGCCAGCAGCCGTCGGGAGGGAGAGACCCAGTACTTC. This codes for CASSRREGETQYF.

The chain employs TRBV6-5 and TRBJ2-7, with 11 bases lining up with TRBD2. CDR3 length equals 15 residues. Looked up from germline, CDR1 is MNHEY and CDR2 is SVGAGI. V lost 5 bases, J lost 3 bases, and 6 bases stayed unmatched. The CDR3 coding sequence is TGTGCCAGCAGTATATCCCTAGCGGGAGGCTACGAGCAGTACTTC. Its translation: CASSISLAGGYEQYF.

The J gene is TRBJ1-1, the V gene TRBV30; 8 bases map to TRBD1. This CDR3 contains 12 residues. J gave up 6 bases and V 2 bases, and 2 bases lay outside the gene matches. Germline V gene lookup returns CDR1 GTSNPN and CDR2 SVGIG (reference sequence). The CDR3 DNA reads TGTGCCTGGAGTAGGGGACAGGCTGAAGCTTTCTTT. Its translation is CAWSRGQAEAFF.

V is TRBV5-1 and J is TRBJ1-5; 9 nucleotides match TRBD1. This CDR3 is built from 15 residues. Germline V gene data show CDR1 as SGHRS and CDR2 as YFSETQ. V dropped 0 bases and J dropped 7; count of bases not matched to a gene: 5. The CDR3 DNA sequence: TGCGCCAGCAGCTTGGGGACAGGGGCCCGGCAGCCCCAGCATTTT. Amino acids: CASSLGTGARQPQHF.

This chain joins TRBV27 and TRBJ2-7, with TRBD2 matching 10 bases. Trimming removed 7 bases from V and 4 bases from J; junction bases left unmatched: 10. Germline-derived CDR1 and CDR2 are MNHEY and SMNVEV (reference sequence). This CDR3 has 15 residues. The CDR3 DNA follows: TGTGCCAGCACCGAACCTAGCGGGAGATCTTACGAGCAGTACTTC. Its protein product is CASTEPSGRSYEQYF.

CDR3 protein: CASSEDRSGARYGYTF. For the CDR3, the DNA is TGTGCCAGCAGCGAGGACAGGTCCGGGGCTCGGTATGGCTACACCTTC. J is TRBJ1-2 and V is TRBV4-2; TRBD1 matches 7 bases. Germline V gives CDR1 LGHNA, CDR2 YNFKEQ. The CDR3 has 16 amino acids. Trimming at V came to 5 bases and at J to 5 bases, leaving 14 bases not matched to a gene.

This clone is a singleton in its sample. V usage is TRBV25-1 and J usage is TRBJ2-1, with 7 bases aligning to TRBD2. Germline-derived CDR1 and CDR2 are MGHDK and SYGVNS. This CDR3 contains 13 residues. The V and J ends lost 6 bases and 6 bases, in that order; junction bases with no gene match: 5. CDR3 region: CASSPAGLNEQFF. The CDR3 DNA reads as TGTGCCAGCAGCCCAGCGGGACTCAATGAGCAGTTCTTC.

This clone is termed medium-sized. The J gene is TRBJ2-3, the V gene TRBV7-2; D is possibly TRBD1 (5 bases). In germline, CDR1 is SGHTA, CDR2 FQGNSA. Trimming stripped 5 bases from V and 1 base from J, with 13 bases between. The CDR3 extends over 15 amino acids. The CDR3 nucleotides read TGTGCCAGCAGCCCATGGGGCAGGGGCACAGATACGCAGTATTTT. Translating it yields CASSPWGRGTDTQYF.